This TCR beta chain was observed in a study of blood T cell repertoires in COVID-19. Study-wide background: COVID-19 samples, acute and convalescent, were from the United States, Italy and Spain. PBMCs, B-cell-depleted T cells, or T cells provided the cDNA or gDNA that made up the material.

Per the original methods: Reference gene primer amplification gave estimated nucleated cell counts. TCRdb keeps only in-frame clones here, not all; method: immunoSEQ multiplex PCR. For V, J and clone size, that table is used; D and trimming come from the DNA. The sample has about 330,000 clones, over 80% seen once; the top ten hold around 9.9%. The CDR3 is 13 amino acids. Germline V gives CDR1 SGHDT, CDR2 YYEEEE. V lost 0 bases, J lost 3 bases, and 4 bases lay in between. The sample holds one count of this clone. Sequenced material: peripheral blood. This TCR was sampled from a man aged 25-45 years with COVID-19, enrolled during active disease. The chain uses TRBV5-6 and TRBJ2-1; D gene unclear. The CDR3 is CASSLGDYNEQFF. CDR3 nucleotide sequence: TGTGCCAGCAGCTTGGGAGACTACAATGAGCAGTTCTTC.